This TCR beta chain was recovered during a study of sequential checkpoint blockade in melanoma. Study-wide context: Both treatment sequences were followed by maintenance nivolumab.

The method was immunoSEQ multiplex PCR; TCRdb's version includes in-frame clones alone and lacks a portion of them. The table shows approximately 5,200 clones, with roughly 77% occurring only once. Regarding treatment: randomized to nivolumab then ipilimumab (arm A) or the reverse (arm B). No patient had prior DNA-damaging chemotherapy. Germline V gene sequence: CDR1 SGDLS, CDR2 YYNGEE. The CDR3 runs to 15 residues. Trimming took 4 bases from V and 3 from J, leaving 14 bases between them. This sequence originates from a human donor with melanoma. This chain joins TRBV9 and TRBJ2-1, with TRBD2 as a possible D gene (5 bases). The sequencing here drew on CD8+ T cells sorted from blood (inferred from file names), taken from a patient given nivolumab and ipilimumab in sequence. The CDR3 here is CASSPGGFGYNEQFF. DNA for the CDR3: TGTGCCAGCAGCCCCGGAGGATTTGGCTACAATGAGCAGTTCTTC. Looking up the rest from reference TRBV9 and TRBJ2-1 gives the full variable domain: DSGVTQTPKHLITATGQRVTLRCSPRSGDLSVYWYQQSLDQGLQFLIQYYNGEERAKGNILERFSAQQFPDLHSELNLSSLELGDSALYFCASSPGGFGYNEQFFGPGTRLTVL.